What follows describes a single T cell receptor (beta chain). No antigen is known for it. CDR1 SNHLY and CDR2 FYNNEI come from the germline V gene. This CDR3 has 15 residues. Trimming took off 6 bases at V and 5 bases at J, with 17 bases between the two ends. This entry belongs to a study of human T cells and chemical hapten exposure. Study overall: TCR yields per sample varied, mainly owing to small pooled library volume differences.

As the library was built, unique molecular identifiers were attached to individual cDNA molecules. In TCRdb, the RACE reads were re-called with MiXCR into one record per CDR3 protein. The table shows about 52,000 distinct CDR3 sequences, with approximately 9.9% occurring only once. Time point given: patch test 3, about 24 weeks after DPC sensitization. Treatment described: therapeutic diphenylcyclopropenone sensitization with weekly scalp DPC. Someone pulled total RNA out of unfractionated whole blood. Study-wide findings and caveats: No shift was seen in TCRs above 1 in 1000 frequency with DPC sensitization.

The source was whole blood, collected in connection with sensitization to the hapten diphenylcyclopropenone (DPC). The genes are TRBV2 and TRBJ1-5; tentatively, D is TRBD1 (5 bases). The TCR was taken from a woman between 35 and 50 years old with alopecia areata. Some clones in this sample may be carry-over from other donors' samples. CDR3 nucleotides: TGTGCCAGCAGCACGTCCGGGGGAAAATATCAGCCCCAGCATTTT. Translation gives CASSTSGGKYQPQHF.